The 27 T cell receptor beta chains reported below all come from one sample, sequenced in a study of blood T cell repertoires in COVID-19. Assay: immunoSEQ multiplex PCR; the TCRdb copy retains only in-frame clones and omits some. The repertoire holds 210,000 or so clones, more than 85% seen once, with under 2% in the top ten. Input material: peripheral blood. The receptors were gathered from a man aged 35 to 55 with active or convalescent COVID-19.

This clone was observed a single time. The gene calls are TRBV25-1 and TRBJ1-1; 7 positions agree with TRBD1. The germline V gene encodes CDR1 MGHDK and CDR2 SYGVNS. The CDR3 spans 13 residues. Trimming removed 6 bases from V and 0 bases from J; junction bases left unmatched: 1. CDR3 DNA: TGTGCCAGCAGGGGACAGATGAACACTGAAGCTTTCTTT. It is translated as CASRGQMNTEAFF.

This sequence joins TRBV6-2 or TRBV6-3 and TRBJ2-7; D gene ambiguous. This CDR3 is built from 12 residues. Germline V lookup: CDR1 MNHEY, CDR2 SVGEGT. Trimming stripped 6 bases from V and 2 bases from J, with 8 bases between. The CDR3 DNA reads TGTGCCAGCAGCCGATACACCTACGAGCAGTACTTC. It specifies CASSRYTYEQYF.

V usage is TRBV18 and J usage is TRBJ1-5, with TRBD1 identical over 7 bases. Germline CDR1 reads KGHSH; CDR2 reads LQKENI. The CDR3 sequence is 14 residues long. V lost 3 bases, J lost 7 bases, and 6 bases stayed unmatched. In DNA form, the CDR3 reads TGTGCCAGCTCACCTCAGGGGGTGGGGCAGCCCCAGCATTTT. This codes for CASSPQGVGQPQHF. Complete variable domain (other parts from reference TRBV18 and TRBJ1-5): NAGVMQNPRHLVRRRGQEARLRCSPMKGHSHVYWYRQLPEEGLKFMVYLQKENIIDESGMPKERFSAEFPKEGPSILRIQQVVRGDSAAYFCASSPQGVGQPQHFGDGTRLSIL.

This chain connects TRBV30 to TRBJ1-5; D is perhaps TRBD1 (6 bases). From germline, CDR1 is GTSNPN and CDR2 SVGIG (reference sequence). This CDR3 has 13 amino acids. V was pared by 1 base and J by 6 bases, with 10 bases between. CDR3: CAWSATGVQPQHF. CDR3 nucleotides: TGTGCCTGGAGTGCGACAGGAGTTCAGCCCCAGCATTTT.

The rearrangement uses TRBV5-1 and TRBJ1-2, with D perhaps TRBD1 (6 bases). The germline V gene encodes CDR1 SGHRS and CDR2 YFSETQ. CDR3 length equals 16 residues. Trimming took off 4 bases at V and 0 bases at J, with 16 bases between the two ends. The CDR3 is CASSQGQLTTNYGYTF. The CDR3 DNA sequence: TGCGCCAGCAGCCAGGGACAATTGACTACTAACTATGGCTACACCTTC.

The CDR3 DNA reads as TGTGCCAGCAGCTTAAGTCAGGGAAGGGACAATGAGCAGTTCTTC. Its protein is CASSLSQGRDNEQFF. The V and J genes are TRBV7-9 and TRBJ2-1, with a weak D call TRBD1 (5 bases). Trimming pared 2 bases from V and 5 bases from J, leaving 13 bases between. There are 15 residues in the CDR3. Germline-derived CDR1 and CDR2 are SEHNR and FQNEAQ (reference sequence).

The rearrangement joins TRBV2 to TRBJ1-2; D ambiguous. CDR3 length equals 12 residues. V was pared by 5 bases and J by 8 bases, with 12 bases between. CDR1 SNHLY and CDR2 FYNNEI come from the germline V gene. The CDR3 protein is CASSPFLAGYTF. In DNA form, the CDR3 reads TGTGCCAGCAGTCCATTCCTAGCCGGCTACACCTTC.

This rearrangement joins TRBV7-6 to TRBJ2-5, with 8 bases matching TRBD1. The CDR3 length is 16 residues. The V gene's germline CDR1 is SGHVS and CDR2 FNYEAQ. V shed 5 bases and J 2 bases; nucleotides not matched to a gene: 10. The CDR3 DNA is TGTGCCAGCAGCCTCAGCCGGGACAGGTTACAAGAGACCCAGTACTTC. It specifies CASSLSRDRLQETQYF.

The genes are TRBV27 and TRBJ2-7; TRBD2 might be the D (6 bases). The germline gives CDR1 MNHEY, CDR2 SMNVEV (reference sequence). CDR3 length: 14 amino acids. Deletions cut 3 bases from V and 0 bases from J, with 9 bases between. CDR3 sequence reads: CASSFGGFSYEQYF. For the CDR3, the DNA is TGTGCCAGCAGTTTTGGGGGGTTCTCCTACGAGCAGTACTTC.

This sequence joins TRBV28 and TRBJ1-1, with a weak D call TRBD1 (6 bases). This CDR3 spans 14 amino acids. From germline, CDR1 is MDHEN and CDR2 SYDVKM. The V and J ends lost 6 bases and 1 base respectively, with 12 bases between them. The CDR3 protein is CASRPAGANTEAFF. CDR3 sequence (DNA): TGTGCCAGCAGGCCTGCAGGGGCGAACACTGAAGCTTTCTTT.

This rearrangement joins TRBV7-8 to TRBJ1-2, with 10 bases lining up with TRBD1. Unmatched junction bases numbered 6, after V lost 5 bases and J lost 6 bases. The germline gives CDR1 SGHVS, CDR2 FQNEAQ. The CDR3 covers 14 residues. The CDR3 nucleotides are TGTGCCAGCAGCCCGGGACAGGGGAATAATGGCTACACCTTC. Translated, it gives CASSPGQGNNGYTF.

The rearrangement links TRBV25-1 to TRBJ1-4; 8 positions match TRBD1. V lost 4 bases and J lost 4; bases outside the gene matches: 14. This CDR3 spans 18 amino acids. Germline loops: CDR1 MGHDK, CDR2 SYGVNS. The CDR3 spells CASSGPTGTGRDNEKLFF. DNA of the CDR3: TGTGCCAGCAGTGGACCCACAGGGACAGGAAGGGATAATGAAAAACTGTTTTTT. The full variable domain, its missing parts supplied by reference TRBV25-1 and TRBJ1-4, is EADIYQTPRYLVIGTGKKITLECSQTMGHDKMYWYQQDPGMELHLIHYSYGVNSTEKGDLSSESTVSRIRTEHFPLTLESARPSHTSQYLCASSGPTGTGRDNEKLFFGSGTQLSVL.

This clone was detected once. The gene calls are TRBV4-1 and TRBJ2-2; 14 positions agree with TRBD2. Germline V gene sequence: CDR1 MGHRA, CDR2 YSYEKL. This CDR3 comprises 18 residues. V lost 1 base to trimming and J lost 7 bases; unmatched junction nucleotides: 8. The CDR3 protein is CASSQGEGLAGESGELFF. The CDR3 DNA reads as TGCGCCAGCAGCCAAGGGGAGGGACTAGCGGGAGAAAGCGGGGAGCTGTTTTTT.

The chain recombines TRBV27 with TRBJ2-2, with 8 positions matching TRBD1. The germline CDR1 and CDR2 sequences are MNHEY and SMNVEV (reference sequence). V shed 10 bases and J 2 bases; nucleotides not matched to a gene: 6. The CDR3 consists of 14 residues. CDR3 bases: TGTGCCACGAACAGGGGGGTCAACACCGGGGAGCTGTTTTTT. Protein sequence: CATNRGVNTGELFF.

This clone was found a few times. This chain joins TRBV28 and TRBJ1-4; the match to TRBD1 covers 7 bases. Germline V gene data show CDR1 as MDHEN and CDR2 as SYDVKM. This CDR3 contains 16 residues. The V and J ends lost 6 bases and 10 bases, in that order; junction bases with no gene match: 17. CDR3 region: CASSSMQQGREGKLFF. CDR3 coding DNA: TGTGCCAGCAGCTCTATGCAACAGGGGCGTGAAGGAAAACTGTTTTTT.

This clone was detected only once. The rearrangement uses TRBV3-1 (or the pseudogene TRBV3-2) and TRBJ2-7; D remains ambiguous. From germline, CDR1 is LGHDT and CDR2 YNNKEL (reference sequence). This CDR3 comprises 11 residues. V was clipped by 6 bases and J by 0 bases, with 3 bases between them. As DNA, the CDR3 is TGTGCCAGCAGTAACTCCTACGAGCAGTACTTC. Translated, it gives CASSNSYEQYF.

This chain uses TRBV11-2 with TRBJ2-1, with D perhaps matching TRBD1 (6 bases). The CDR3 has 18 residues. V was trimmed by 1 base and J by 6 bases, leaving 22 bases between them. CDR1 SGHAT and CDR2 FQNNGV come from the germline V gene. The CDR3, as DNA: TGTGCCAGCAGCTTAGCGTTGCGGACAGCCGAGGTTATCAATGAGCAGTTCTTC. Translated, it gives CASSLALRTAEVINEQFF.

This sequence joins TRBV6-5 and TRBJ2-3; TRBD1 aligns across 8 bases. Unmatched junction bases numbered 9, after V lost 2 bases and J lost 5 bases. The CDR3 contains 16 residues. CDR1 MNHEY and CDR2 SVGAGI come from the germline V gene. For the CDR3, the DNA is TGTGCCAGCAGTTACGTCCCGGGACAGGAGGGAGATACGCAGTATTTT. Protein product: CASSYVPGQEGDTQYF.

The chain combines TRBV5-8 with TRBJ1-1; 8 bases match TRBD1. V shed 2 bases, J shed 3 bases, and the junction held 12 bases outside the gene matches. The CDR3 extends over 17 amino acids. Germline CDR1 is SGHTS and CDR2 is YDEGEE. The CDR3 region has the DNA TGTGCCAGCAGCTTCCTTGGACAGGGTTACCGGGACACTGAAGCTTTCTTT. As protein: CASSFLGQGYRDTEAFF.

The J gene is TRBJ2-3, the V gene TRBV12-5; TRBD2 aligns across 10 bases. Unmatched junction bases numbered 7, after V lost 4 bases and J lost 3 bases. The CDR3 is 16 amino acids. Germline V gives CDR1 LGHNT, CDR2 FRNRAP. CDR3 loop: CASGWSSSGGTDTQYF. CDR3 sequence (DNA): TGTGCTAGTGGTTGGTCCTCTAGCGGGGGAACAGATACGCAGTATTTT. The whole variable domain, remainder taken from reference TRBV12-5 and TRBJ2-3, is DARVTQTPRHKVTEMGQEVTMRCQPILGHNTVFWYRQTMMQGLELLAYFRNRAPLDDSGMPKDRFSAEMPDATLATLKIQPSEPRDSAVYFCASGWSSSGGTDTQYFGPGTRLTVL.

The chain employs TRBV27 and TRBJ2-2; D is uncertain. Per the germline V gene, CDR1 is MNHEY and CDR2 is SMNVEV (reference sequence). The CDR3 is 15 amino acids. V shed 4 bases and J shed 1 base, with 10 bases lying between them. As DNA, the CDR3 is TGTGCCAGCAGTTGGCCGTCGGGGAACACCGGGGAGCTGTTTTTT. Its protein is CASSWPSGNTGELFF.

The chain employs TRBV28 and TRBJ1-1; no firm D call. Trimming shortened V by 1 base and J by 2 bases, and 20 bases separated the two germline ends. The CDR3 consists of 18 residues. Germline CDR1 and CDR2: MDHEN and SYDVKM. CDR3: CASSLFTGSTGHNTEAFF. CDR3 sequence (DNA): TGTGCCAGCAGTTTATTTACGGGATCTACTGGGCACAACACTGAAGCTTTCTTT.

This rearrangement joins TRBV28 to TRBJ1-4; 12 bases match TRBD1. Germline-derived CDR1 and CDR2 are MDHEN and SYDVKM. V lost 6 bases to trimming and J lost 6 bases; unmatched junction nucleotides: 8. CDR3 length equals 16 residues. Written as DNA, the CDR3 is TGTGCCAGCAGATATAATTGGGACAGGGGGCATGAAAAACTGTTTTTT. It encodes CASRYNWDRGHEKLFF.

V and J are TRBV25-1 and TRBJ2-5; 11 nucleotides agree with TRBD2. Germline trimming cut 5 bases from V and 2 bases from J; bases unmatched to any gene: 4. The germline CDR1 and CDR2 sequences are MGHDK and SYGVNS. CDR3 length: 15 amino acids. This chain's CDR3 is CASSILAGGQETQYF. As DNA, the CDR3 is TGTGCCAGCAGTATATTAGCGGGGGGGCAAGAGACCCAGTACTTC.

V usage is TRBV5-1 and J usage is TRBJ2-7; TRBD1 matches at 8 bases. The CDR3 runs to 14 residues. In germline, CDR1 is SGHRS, CDR2 YFSETQ. With V trimmed by 0 bases and J by 2 bases, 1 base remained unmatched. The CDR3 nucleotides read TGCGCCAGCAGCTTGGGGACAGGGCCCTACGAGCAGTACTTC. It is translated as CASSLGTGPYEQYF.

The rearrangement links TRBV7-2 to TRBJ2-2, with D possibly matching TRBD2 (5 bases). The CDR3 contains 17 residues. From germline, CDR1 is SGHTA and CDR2 FQGNSA. Trimming left V 5 bases short and J 3 bases short, with 19 bases between. The CDR3 bases are TGTGCCAGCAGCGGACCTACTAGTCTAAGGGACACCGGGGAGCTGTTTTTT. It specifies CASSGPTSLRDTGELFF.

This rearrangement joins TRBV7-9 to TRBJ1-2; D not resolved. Germline V lookup: CDR1 SEHNR, CDR2 FQNEAQ (reference sequence). V was cut by 5 bases and J by 4 bases, with 14 bases left in between. There are 14 residues in the CDR3. CDR3 sequence: CASSRPEALYGYTF. In nucleotides, the CDR3 is TGTGCCAGCAGCCGGCCGGAGGCCCTCTATGGCTACACCTTC. Full variable domain (missing parts from reference TRBV7-9 and TRBJ1-2): DTGVSQNPRHKITKRGQNVTFRCDPISEHNRLYWYRQTLGQGPEFLTYFQNEAQLEKSRLLSDRFSAERPKGSFSTLEIQRTEQGDSAMYLCASSRPEALYGYTFGSGTRLTVV.